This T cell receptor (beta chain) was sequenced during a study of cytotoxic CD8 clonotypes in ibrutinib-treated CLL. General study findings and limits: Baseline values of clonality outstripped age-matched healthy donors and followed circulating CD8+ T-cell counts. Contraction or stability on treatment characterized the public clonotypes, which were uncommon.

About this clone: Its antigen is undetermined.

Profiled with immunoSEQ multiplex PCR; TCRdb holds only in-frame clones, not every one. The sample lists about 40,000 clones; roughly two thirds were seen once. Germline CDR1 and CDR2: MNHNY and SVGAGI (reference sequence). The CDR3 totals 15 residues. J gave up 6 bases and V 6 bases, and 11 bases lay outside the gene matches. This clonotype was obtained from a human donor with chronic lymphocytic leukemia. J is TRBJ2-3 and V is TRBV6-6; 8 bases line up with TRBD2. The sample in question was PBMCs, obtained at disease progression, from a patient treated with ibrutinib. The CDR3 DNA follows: TGTGCCAGCAGAAATAGCGGGGAAGGGACCGATACGCAGTATTTT. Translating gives CASRNSGEGTDTQYF.